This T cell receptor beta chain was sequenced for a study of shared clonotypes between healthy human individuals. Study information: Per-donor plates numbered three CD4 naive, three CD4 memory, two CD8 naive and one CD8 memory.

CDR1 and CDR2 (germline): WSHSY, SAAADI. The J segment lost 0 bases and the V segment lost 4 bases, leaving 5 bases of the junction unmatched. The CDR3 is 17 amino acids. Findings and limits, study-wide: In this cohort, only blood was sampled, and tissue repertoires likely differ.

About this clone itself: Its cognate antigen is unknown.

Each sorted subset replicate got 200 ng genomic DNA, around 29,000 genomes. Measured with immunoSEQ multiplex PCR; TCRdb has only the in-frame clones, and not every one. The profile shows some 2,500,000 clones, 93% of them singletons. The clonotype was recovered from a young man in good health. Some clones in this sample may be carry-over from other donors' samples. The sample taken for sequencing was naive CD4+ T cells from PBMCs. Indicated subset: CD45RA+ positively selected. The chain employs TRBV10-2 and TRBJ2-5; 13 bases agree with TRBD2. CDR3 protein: CASSAWTSGSNQETQYF. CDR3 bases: TGCGCCAGCAGTGCTTGGACTAGCGGGAGTAACCAAGAGACCCAGTACTTC.